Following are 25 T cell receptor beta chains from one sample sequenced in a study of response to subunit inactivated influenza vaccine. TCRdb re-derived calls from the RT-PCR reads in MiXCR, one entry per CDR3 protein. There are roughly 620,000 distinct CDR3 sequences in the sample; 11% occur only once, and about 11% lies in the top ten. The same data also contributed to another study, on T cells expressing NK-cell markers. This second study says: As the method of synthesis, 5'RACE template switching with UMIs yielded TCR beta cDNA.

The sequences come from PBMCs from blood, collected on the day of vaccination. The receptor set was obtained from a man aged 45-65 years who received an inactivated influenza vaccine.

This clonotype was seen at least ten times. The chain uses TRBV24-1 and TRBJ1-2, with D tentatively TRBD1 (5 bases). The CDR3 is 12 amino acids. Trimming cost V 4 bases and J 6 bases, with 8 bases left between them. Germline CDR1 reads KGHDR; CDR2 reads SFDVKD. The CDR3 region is CATSERDHGYTF. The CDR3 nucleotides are TGTGCCACCAGTGAGCGGGACCATGGCTACACCTTC.

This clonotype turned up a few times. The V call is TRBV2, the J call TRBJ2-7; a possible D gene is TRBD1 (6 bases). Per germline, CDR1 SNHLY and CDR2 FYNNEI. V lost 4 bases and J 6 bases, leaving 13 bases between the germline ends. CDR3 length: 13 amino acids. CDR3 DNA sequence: TGTGCCAGCAGTGGACAGGTTCGTGGCGAGCAGTACTTC. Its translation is CASSGQVRGEQYF.

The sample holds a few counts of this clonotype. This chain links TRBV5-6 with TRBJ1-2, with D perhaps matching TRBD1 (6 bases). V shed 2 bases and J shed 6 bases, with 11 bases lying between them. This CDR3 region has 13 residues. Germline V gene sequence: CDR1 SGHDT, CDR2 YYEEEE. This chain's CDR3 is CASSLKQGNGYTF. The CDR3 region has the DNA TGTGCCAGCAGCTTAAAACAGGGCAATGGCTACACCTTC.

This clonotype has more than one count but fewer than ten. This CDR3 is CASRRGTGKAYEQYF. The DNA of the CDR3 is TGTGCCAGCAGACGGGGGACAGGGAAGGCCTACGAGCAGTACTTC. The genes are TRBV12-3 or TRBV12-4 and TRBJ2-7; 9 bases match TRBD1. V shed 6 bases and J 2 bases; nucleotides not matched to a gene: 8. The CDR3 is made up of 15 amino acids.

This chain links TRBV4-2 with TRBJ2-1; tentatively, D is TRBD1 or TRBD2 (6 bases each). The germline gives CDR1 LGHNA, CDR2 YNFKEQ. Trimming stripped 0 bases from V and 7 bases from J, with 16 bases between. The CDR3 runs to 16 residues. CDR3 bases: TGTGCCAGCAGCCAAGAGAGGGGGGCAAAGGGGAATGAGCAGTTCTTC. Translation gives CASSQERGAKGNEQFF.

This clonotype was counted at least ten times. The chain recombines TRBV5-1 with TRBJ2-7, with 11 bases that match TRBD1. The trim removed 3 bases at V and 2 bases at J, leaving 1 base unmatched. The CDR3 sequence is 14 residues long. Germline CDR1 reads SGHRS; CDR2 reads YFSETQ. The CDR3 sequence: CASSSGQGAYEQYF. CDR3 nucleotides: TGCGCCAGCAGCTCGGGACAGGGGGCCTACGAGCAGTACTTC.

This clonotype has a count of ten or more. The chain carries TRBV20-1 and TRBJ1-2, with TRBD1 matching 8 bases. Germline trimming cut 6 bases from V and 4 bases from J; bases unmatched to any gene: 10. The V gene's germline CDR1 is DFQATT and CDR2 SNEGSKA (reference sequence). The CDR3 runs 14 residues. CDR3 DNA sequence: TGCAGTGCCAGGAGGGGACAGGAGATCTATGGCTACACCTTC. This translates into CSARRGQEIYGYTF.

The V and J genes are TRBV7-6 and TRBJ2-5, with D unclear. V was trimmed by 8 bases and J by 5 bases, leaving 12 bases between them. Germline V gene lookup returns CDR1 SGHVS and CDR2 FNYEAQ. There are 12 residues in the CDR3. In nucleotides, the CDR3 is TGTGCCAGCGCTGATTCATCCGAGACCCAGTACTTC. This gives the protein CASADSSETQYF.

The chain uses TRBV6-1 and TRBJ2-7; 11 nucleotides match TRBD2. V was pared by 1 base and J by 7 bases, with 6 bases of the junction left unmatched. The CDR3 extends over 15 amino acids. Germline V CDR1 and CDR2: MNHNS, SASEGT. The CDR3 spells CASSEENLAGGEQYF. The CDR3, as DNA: TGTGCCAGCAGTGAAGAGAACCTAGCGGGGGGTGAGCAGTACTTC.

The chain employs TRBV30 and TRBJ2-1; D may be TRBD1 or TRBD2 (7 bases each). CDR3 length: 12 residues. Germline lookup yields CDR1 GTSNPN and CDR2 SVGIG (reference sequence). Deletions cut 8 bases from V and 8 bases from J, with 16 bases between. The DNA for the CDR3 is TGTGCCCAGGGGGGGCCGCTCGATGAGCAGTTCTTC. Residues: CAQGGPLDEQFF.

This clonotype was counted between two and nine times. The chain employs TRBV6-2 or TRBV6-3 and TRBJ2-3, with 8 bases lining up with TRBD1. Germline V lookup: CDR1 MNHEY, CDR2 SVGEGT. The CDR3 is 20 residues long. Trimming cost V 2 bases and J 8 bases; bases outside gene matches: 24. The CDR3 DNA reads TGTGCCAGCAGTTACAGGACAGGGCCTACCGGGGGCCTCTTTCGCGGTACGCAGTATTTT. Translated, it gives CASSYRTGPTGGLFRGTQYF.

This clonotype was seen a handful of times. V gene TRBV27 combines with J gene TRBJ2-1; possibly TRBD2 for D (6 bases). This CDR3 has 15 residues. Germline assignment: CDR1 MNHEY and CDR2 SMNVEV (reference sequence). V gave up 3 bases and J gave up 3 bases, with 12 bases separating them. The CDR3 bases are TGTGCCAGCAGTTTTGGGGGGTGGGGCTACAATGAGCAGTTCTTC. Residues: CASSFGGWGYNEQFF.

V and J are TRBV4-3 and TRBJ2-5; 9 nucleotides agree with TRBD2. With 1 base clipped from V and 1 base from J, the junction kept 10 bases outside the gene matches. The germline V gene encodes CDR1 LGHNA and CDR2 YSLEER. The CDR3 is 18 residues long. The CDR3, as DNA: TGCGCCAGCAGCCAAGGGGTCCGGCGGGAGGGTTCCCAAGAGACCCAGTACTTC. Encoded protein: CASSQGVRREGSQETQYF.

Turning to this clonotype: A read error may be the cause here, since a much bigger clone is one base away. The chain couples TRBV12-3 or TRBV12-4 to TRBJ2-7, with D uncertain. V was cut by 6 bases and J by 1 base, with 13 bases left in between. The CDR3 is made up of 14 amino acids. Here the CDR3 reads CASRATWTSYEQYF. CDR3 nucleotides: TGTGCCAGCAGGGCAACGTGGACGTCCTACGAGCAGTACTTC.

CDR3 sequence: CASSPRTSGGEQYF. In nucleotides, the CDR3 is TGTGCCAGCAGCCCCCGGACTAGCGGAGGCGAGCAGTACTTC. V gene TRBV9 combines with J gene TRBJ2-7; 10 bases are shared with TRBD2. CDR1 is SGDLS, CDR2 YYNGEE, per germline. The ends lost 4 bases at V and 6 bases at J; junction bases unmatched: 7. This CDR3 is built from 14 residues.

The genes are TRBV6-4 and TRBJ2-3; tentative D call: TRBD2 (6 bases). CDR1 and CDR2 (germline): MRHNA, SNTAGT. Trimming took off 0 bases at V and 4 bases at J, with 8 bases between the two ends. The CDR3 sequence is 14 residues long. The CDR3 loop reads CASSDSGGADTQYF. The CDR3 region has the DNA TGTGCCAGCAGTGACTCGGGCGGGGCAGATACGCAGTATTTT.

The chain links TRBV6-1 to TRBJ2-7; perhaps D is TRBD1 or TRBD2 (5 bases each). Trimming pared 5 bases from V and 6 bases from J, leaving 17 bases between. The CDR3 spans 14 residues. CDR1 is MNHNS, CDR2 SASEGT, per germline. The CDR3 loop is CASSTGTEICEQYF. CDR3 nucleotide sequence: TGTGCCAGCAGTACCGGGACGGAGATCTGCGAGCAGTACTTC.

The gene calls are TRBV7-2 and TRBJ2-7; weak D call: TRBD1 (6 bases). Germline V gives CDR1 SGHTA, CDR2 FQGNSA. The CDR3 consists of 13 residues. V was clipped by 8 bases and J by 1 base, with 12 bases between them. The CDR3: CASVPGTSYEQYF. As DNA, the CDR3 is TGTGCCAGCGTCCCCGGGACATCCTACGAGCAGTACTTC.

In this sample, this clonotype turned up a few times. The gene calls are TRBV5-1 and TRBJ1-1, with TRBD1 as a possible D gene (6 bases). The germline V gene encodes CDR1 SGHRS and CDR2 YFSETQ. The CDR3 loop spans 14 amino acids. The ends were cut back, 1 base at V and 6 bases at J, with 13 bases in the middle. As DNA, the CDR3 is TGCGCCAGCAGCTTGCGGGGGCGTGGGGCTGAAGCTTTCTTT. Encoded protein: CASSLRGRGAEAFF.

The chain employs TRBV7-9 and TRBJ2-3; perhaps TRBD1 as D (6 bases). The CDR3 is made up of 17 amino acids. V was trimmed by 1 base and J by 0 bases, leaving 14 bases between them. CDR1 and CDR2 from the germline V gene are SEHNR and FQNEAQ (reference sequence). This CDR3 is CASSLGPDSASTDTQYF. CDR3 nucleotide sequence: TGTGCCAGCAGCTTAGGCCCGGACAGTGCTAGCACAGATACGCAGTATTTT.

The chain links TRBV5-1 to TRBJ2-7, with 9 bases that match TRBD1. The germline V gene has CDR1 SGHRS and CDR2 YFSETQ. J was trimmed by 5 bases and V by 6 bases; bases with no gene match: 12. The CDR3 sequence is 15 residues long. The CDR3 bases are TGCGCCAGCAATCCCGGGACAGGGTGGTACGACGAGCAGTACTTC. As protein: CASNPGTGWYDEQYF.

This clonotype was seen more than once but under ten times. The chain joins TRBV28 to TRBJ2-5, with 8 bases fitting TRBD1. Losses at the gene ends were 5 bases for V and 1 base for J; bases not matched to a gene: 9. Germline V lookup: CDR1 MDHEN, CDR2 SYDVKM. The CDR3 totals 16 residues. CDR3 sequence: CASSLRQGWAQETQYF. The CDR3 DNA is TGTGCCAGCAGTCTAAGACAGGGGTGGGCCCAAGAGACCCAGTACTTC.

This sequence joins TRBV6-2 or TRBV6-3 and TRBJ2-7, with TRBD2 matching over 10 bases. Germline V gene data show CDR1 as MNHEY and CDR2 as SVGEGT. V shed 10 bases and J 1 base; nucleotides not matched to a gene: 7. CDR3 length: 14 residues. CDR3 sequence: CATSLAGDSYEQYF. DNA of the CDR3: TGTGCCACCAGCCTAGCGGGGGATTCCTACGAGCAGTACTTC.

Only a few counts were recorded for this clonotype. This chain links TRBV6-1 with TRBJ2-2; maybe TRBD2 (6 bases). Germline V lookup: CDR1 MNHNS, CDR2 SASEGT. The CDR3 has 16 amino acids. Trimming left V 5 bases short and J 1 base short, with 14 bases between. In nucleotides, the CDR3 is TGTGCCAGCAGTCAACCGGGACTCCTGAACACCGGGGAGCTGTTTTTT. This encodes CASSQPGLLNTGELFF.

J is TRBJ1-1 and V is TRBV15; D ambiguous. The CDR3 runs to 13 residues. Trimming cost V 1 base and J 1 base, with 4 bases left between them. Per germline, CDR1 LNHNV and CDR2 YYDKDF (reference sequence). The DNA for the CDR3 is TGTGCCACCAGCAGAGGGGAGAACACTGAAGCTTTCTTT. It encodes CATSRGENTEAFF.